Listed here are 19 T cell receptor beta chains from one sample, sequenced in a study of T cells in Graves' hyperthyroidism and ophthalmopathy. TCR beta CDR3 regions were amplified from RNA. The primer set for the first-round RT-PCR of the TCR CDR3 was HTBI. TCRdb processed the multiplex PCR reads anew with MiXCR; each CDR3 protein has one entry. Of about 500,000 distinct CDR3 sequences detected, approximately 16% appear once; the ten largest clones hold approximately 32%. The sample taken for sequencing was blood. All receptors derive from a woman in her twenties or thirties with Graves' ophthalmopathy.

The V call is TRBV10-3, the J call TRBJ2-7, with 7 bases that match TRBD1. V lost 8 bases to trimming and J lost 6 bases; unmatched junction nucleotides: 13. Germline V lookup: CDR1 ENHRY, CDR2 SYGVKD. CDR3 length: 14 amino acids. CDR3 DNA sequence: TGTGCCATCCGTCAGTCGGGACAGACATCCGAGCAGTACTTC. Translated: CAIRQSGQTSEQYF.

This clonotype was detected a few times. This chain joins TRBV12-3 or TRBV12-4 and TRBJ2-2; 7 nucleotides agree with TRBD2. The junction had 13 bases not matched to a gene; V was cut back by 8 bases and J by 4 bases. This CDR3 has 16 residues. The CDR3 bases are TGTGCCAGCGGGGCTAGCGGAAATTATGGCACCGGGGAGCTGTTTTTT. As protein: CASGASGNYGTGELFF.

Worth noting for this clonotype: One base away lies a much larger clone, so this may be a sequencing read error. The V call is TRBV28, the J call TRBJ1-4, with D unresolved. In germline, CDR1 is MDHEN, CDR2 SYDVKM. CDR3 size: 15 residues. V lost 7 bases, J lost 8 bases, and 20 bases lay in between. DNA of the CDR3: TGTGCCAGCATCCAAGGAGACGCCGCGGGAGAAAAACTGTTTTTT. This translates into CASIQGDAAGEKLFF.

A few counts support this clonotype. The CDR3 region has the DNA TGTGCCAGCAGACCCGACCGCATGGATGAGCAGTTCTTC. Protein product: CASRPDRMDEQFF. The V call is TRBV7-9, the J call TRBJ2-1; D is undetermined. This CDR3 region has 13 residues. Germline values: CDR1 SEHNR, CDR2 FQNEAQ (reference sequence). Trimming left V 6 bases short and J 8 bases short, with 14 bases between.

V gene TRBV5-1 combines with J gene TRBJ2-3, with D uncertain. The ends were cut back, 3 bases at V and 9 bases at J, with 11 bases in the middle. Germline CDR1 is SGHRS and CDR2 is YFSETQ. The CDR3 is 12 residues long. CDR3 nucleotide sequence: TGCGCCAGCAGCTCCCCTCGATCAACGCAGTATTTT. Translating it yields CASSSPRSTQYF.

In the case of this clonotype: Since a much larger clone is just one base distant, this may be a read error. The chain recombines TRBV28 with TRBJ2-7; 10 positions agree with TRBD2. Germline CDR1 is MDHEN and CDR2 is SYDVKM. The CDR3 length is 19 residues. The CDR3 DNA sequence: TGTGCCAGCAGCCTCCTACTAGCGGGGCTCGTCGTAAGCTCCTACGAGCAGCACTTC. Translation gives CASSLLLAGLVVSSYEQHF.

This clonotype was seen repeatedly, ten times or more. The rearrangement joins TRBV11-3 to TRBJ2-5, with 8 bases fitting TRBD2. CDR3 size: 14 residues. V dropped 5 bases and J dropped 5; count of bases not matched to a gene: 7. Per germline, CDR1 SGHNT and CDR2 YENEEA. The CDR3 nucleotides are TGTGCCAGCAGCCTCCGGGGGGGTGTGGAGACCCAGTACTTC. This codes for CASSLRGGVETQYF.

This clonotype was observed at least ten times. The J gene is TRBJ1-1, the V gene TRBV20-1; D is ambiguous. The germline V and J ends were trimmed by 2 bases and 0 bases, with 13 bases remaining between them. From germline, CDR1 is DFQATT and CDR2 SNEGSKA (reference sequence). CDR3 size: 15 residues. The CDR3 spells CSARSATAMNTEAFF. CDR3 bases: TGCAGTGCTAGATCAGCGACGGCTATGAACACTGAAGCTTTCTTT.

There are many counts of this clonotype. V and J are TRBV20-1 and TRBJ2-3; D unresolved. CDR1 and CDR2 (germline): DFQATT, SNEGSKA (reference sequence). There are 13 residues in the CDR3. The V end was cut by 3 bases, the J end by 2 bases, with 9 bases between. The CDR3 sequence is CSASPGFTDTQYF. CDR3 in DNA: TGCAGTGCTAGCCCAGGATTCACAGATACGCAGTATTTT.

The J gene is TRBJ2-7, the V gene TRBV20-1, with 11 bases that match TRBD2. V gave up 0 bases and J gave up 3 bases; unmatched junction bases: 7. Germline V gene lookup returns CDR1 DFQATT and CDR2 SNEGSKA (reference sequence). The CDR3 has 16 amino acids. CDR3 protein: CSAREYSGRANYEQYF. DNA for the CDR3: TGCAGTGCTAGAGAGTATAGCGGGAGGGCCAACTACGAGCAGTACTTC.

The J gene is TRBJ2-4, the V gene TRBV3-1; D gene uncertain. The CDR3 totals 12 residues. CDR1 is LGHDT and CDR2 is YNNKEL in the germline V gene (reference sequence). V lost 0 bases to trimming and J lost 7 bases, with 4 bases between them. The CDR3 is CASSQEGNIQYF. The CDR3 DNA reads as TGTGCCAGCAGCCAAGAGGGGAACATTCAGTACTTC.

V and J are TRBV6-1 and TRBJ2-2; D uncertain. The CDR3 consists of 16 residues. Between the trimmed V and J ends, which lost 7 bases and 5 bases, there was a span of 20 bases. Germline CDR1 MNHNS, CDR2 SASEGT. The CDR3 here is CASTTIDKRKTGELFF. As DNA, the CDR3 is TGTGCCAGCACAACAATTGACAAAAGAAAAACCGGGGAGCTGTTTTTT.

This clonotype showed up many times. The rearrangement joins TRBV7-9 to TRBJ1-1; maybe TRBD1 (5 bases). From germline, CDR1 is SEHNR and CDR2 FQNEAQ (reference sequence). The CDR3 length is 15 residues. Trimming cost V 4 bases and J 8 bases, with 20 bases left between them. As DNA, the CDR3 is TGTGCCAGCAGCTCGGCGGACACCGGGATGGAAGAAGCTTTCTTT. Translated, it gives CASSSADTGMEEAFF.

The genes are TRBV24-1 and TRBJ1-1; a weak D match, TRBD1 (6 bases). This CDR3 has 15 amino acids. Germline values: CDR1 KGHDR, CDR2 SFDVKD. V was shortened by 4 bases and J by 1 base, with 12 bases between the two germline ends. CDR3 in amino acids: CATSESGHENTEAFF. CDR3 DNA: TGTGCCACCAGTGAATCGGGACACGAGAACACTGAAGCTTTCTTT.

This chain connects TRBV5-4 to TRBJ2-7; perhaps TRBD1 as D (6 bases). The CDR3 spans 14 residues. Germline V gene data show CDR1 as SGHNT and CDR2 as YYREEE (reference sequence). Trimming left V 3 bases short and J 4 bases short, with 14 bases between. For the CDR3, the DNA is TGTGCCAGCAGCTCCCGGGACACGTTATACGAGCAGTACTTC. This codes for CASSSRDTLYEQYF. Filled out from reference TRBV5-4 and TRBJ2-7, the complete variable domain reads ETGVTQSPTHLIKTRGQQVTLRCSSQSGHNTVSWYQQALGQGPQFIFQYYREEENGRGNFPPRFSGLQFPNYSSELNVNALELDDSALYLCASSSRDTLYEQYFGPGTRLTVT.

CDR3 in DNA: TGTGCCAGCAACCCCCGGGCAGGCGAGAACACCGGGGAGCTGTTTTTT. Translating it yields CASNPRAGENTGELFF. The rearrangement uses TRBV12-3 or TRBV12-4 and TRBJ2-2; unclear D gene. The CDR3 is made up of 16 amino acids. The V and J ends lost 7 bases and 1 base respectively, with 16 bases between them.

This clonotype was counted between two and nine times. The gene calls are TRBV13 and TRBJ2-6; TRBD1 matches 8 bases. The ends lost 5 bases at V and 0 bases at J; junction bases unmatched: 3. The CDR3 covers 16 residues. CDR1 PRHDT and CDR2 FYEKMQ come from the germline V gene (reference sequence). The CDR3 region has the DNA TGTGCCAGCAGCGCCGGGACAGGCTCTGGGGCCAACGTCCTGACTTTC. It specifies CASSAGTGSGANVLTF.

This clonotype was recorded at least ten times. The chain recombines TRBV20-1 with TRBJ2-3; TRBD1 is a possible D gene (6 bases). Germline CDR1 DFQATT, CDR2 SNEGSKA (reference sequence). Trimming took 5 bases from V and 3 from J, leaving 9 bases between them. The CDR3 covers 12 residues. CDR3: CSAPTGTDTQYF. The CDR3 nucleotides read TGCAGTGCTCCCACAGGGACAGATACGCAGTATTTT.

There are many counts of this clonotype. The chain couples TRBV3-1 to TRBJ1-1; tentatively, D is TRBD1 (5 bases). In germline, CDR1 is LGHDT, CDR2 YNNKEL (reference sequence). CDR3 length equals 13 residues. V was trimmed by 4 bases and J by 10 bases, leaving 16 bases between them. The CDR3 bases are TGTGCCAGCAGCCGGGGCTTTCGGGGTGGAGCTTTCTTT. It yields the protein CASSRGFRGGAFF.